What follows describes a single T cell receptor beta chain. The assay was immunoSEQ multiplex PCR, and TCRdb's table has in-frame clones only and misses some. The table has roughly 100,000 clones, just under 75% seen once. V shed 7 bases, J shed 3 bases, and the junction held 10 bases outside the gene matches. CDR1 is SEHNR, CDR2 FQNEAQ, per germline (reference sequence). CDR3 length: 15 residues. This entry comes from a study of CD8 T cell repertoires and HIV-1 epitope variants. Study summary: Each of Twenty-five Gag and Nef epitope peptides stimulated a separate culture. Controls were a CMV, EBV and flu pool, Ebola AY9, and no peptide.

The sample consisted of uncultured baseline CD8+ T cells from peripheral blood mononuclear cells (PBMCs). V and J are TRBV7-9 and TRBJ1-2; 8 bases align to TRBD1. This clonotype was sampled from a male donor with HIV. For the CDR3, the DNA is TGTGCCAGCACCAATGTGTCGGACAGGGACTATGGCTACACCTTC. Its protein product is CASTNVSDRDYGYTF. Full variable domain (remainder filled in from reference TRBV7-9 and TRBJ1-2): DTGVSQNPRHKITKRGQNVTFRCDPISEHNRLYWYRQTLGQGPEFLTYFQNEAQLEKSRLLSDRFSAERPKGSFSTLEIQRTEQGDSAMYLCASTNVSDRDYGYTFGSGTRLTVV.